This T cell receptor (beta chain) was sequenced in a study of circulating and synovial CD4+ cells in juvenile arthritis. Study conclusions and caveats: T cell genome counts differed by at least an order of magnitude between CPL and CD4 samples.

This table comes from immunoSEQ multiplex PCR, and its TCRdb copy is limited to in-frame clones, with some not included. Of tens of thousands of clones listed, about 95% are singletons. This CDR3 comprises 14 residues. With respect to this clone: Its cognate antigen is unknown.

The receptor comes from a human donor with juvenile idiopathic arthritis. The material sequenced was CD4+ T cells from blood. V usage is TRBV21-1 and J usage is TRBJ1-1; the table's D call TRBD1 went unverified against the DNA. TRBV21-1 represents a pseudogene. Here the CDR3 reads CASRTGQQNTEAFF. The CDR3 nucleotides are TGTGCCAGCAGAACGGGACAGCAGAACACTGAAGCTTTCTTT.